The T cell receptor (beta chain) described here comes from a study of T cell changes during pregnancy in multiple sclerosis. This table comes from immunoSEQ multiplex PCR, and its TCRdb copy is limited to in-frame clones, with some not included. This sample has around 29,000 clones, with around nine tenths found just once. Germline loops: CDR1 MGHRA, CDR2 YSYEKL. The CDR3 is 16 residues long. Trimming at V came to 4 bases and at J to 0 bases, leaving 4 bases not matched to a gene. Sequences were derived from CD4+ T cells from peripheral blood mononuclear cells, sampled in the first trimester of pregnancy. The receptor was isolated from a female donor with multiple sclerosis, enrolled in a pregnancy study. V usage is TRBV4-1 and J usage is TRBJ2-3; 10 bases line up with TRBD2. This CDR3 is CASSPGLAASTDTQYF. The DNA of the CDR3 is TGCGCCAGCAGCCCAGGACTAGCGGCTAGCACAGATACGCAGTATTTT.